This T cell receptor (beta chain) was sequenced during a study of cytomegalovirus exposure and HLA in healthy donors. Turning to the study itself: A preliminary data release comprised roughly 80 million unique TCRs obtained from HLA-typed donors. Membership in the Caucasian-associated ancestry cluster was found for around 81% of approximately 400 genotyped donors. Points from the study as a whole: Highly shared sequence variants in one cluster were likely a sequencing artifact. A later analysis revealed that TCR association rates differed between HLA loci, peaking at DRB1 and bottoming out at HLA-C.

This clone turned up a few times. As yet, its antigen is unknown. PCR amplification relied on 60 Vbeta primers (plus 13 Jbeta primers). Profiling relied on immunoSEQ multiplex PCR, and the TCRdb table lists in-frame clones only, not all of them. The sample yields around 160,000 clones, about 80% seen once. Germline V gene sequence: CDR1 LGHNA, CDR2 YSLEER. With 4 bases removed from V and 1 base from J, the gap between germline ends came to 10 bases. CDR3 length: 14 residues. The material sequenced was PBMCs. V usage is TRBV4-3 and J usage is TRBJ1-1; possible D gene TRBD1, 5 bases. This clonotype was obtained from a man aged 50 or older in good health and CMV-seropositive. The CDR3 loop reads CASSLGHQNTEAFF. Written as DNA, the CDR3 is TGCGCCAGCAGCCTAGGACACCAGAACACTGAAGCTTTCTTT.